The sequence of this T cell receptor (beta chain) was determined in a study of T-cell memory formation after mild COVID-19. Across the study: The TCR clusters were mostly specific to one donor.

This clonotype was counted only a few times. Antigen: not known. Study-level points and caveats: Some responding clones appeared in pre-infection memory, suggesting cross-reactive memory joined. The main location of contracting CD4+ clones was CM and EM, and that of contracting CD8+ clones was EMRA.

The CDR3 length is 10 residues. The germline V gene has CDR1 SGHNT and CDR2 YENEEA. V was pared by 6 bases and J by 5 bases, with 5 bases between. From the 5' RACE reads, TCRdb called clonotypes with MiXCR, one entry per CDR3 protein. The data hold under 700,000 distinct CDR3 sequences, with roughly 20% observed a single time. Source material: PBMCs or a T cell subset sorted from them (not recorded which). The origin of this receptor is an adult woman who had mild COVID-19 (a few samples of this study predate the infection). Cell type and time point are not known. The genes are TRBV11-3 and TRBJ2-7; D gene ambiguous. The CDR3 spells CASRKHEQYF. DNA of the CDR3: TGTGCCAGCAGAAAACACGAGCAGTACTTC.